This T cell receptor (beta chain) was observed in a study of T cell repertoires in ileal Crohn's disease (dated by TCRdb to between 2018 and 2020). The study in broad terms: The median duration of disease was approximately 7.9 years, and at the time of surgery 35% to 45% of patients were active smokers. Running in parallel with the study was a multicentre cohort set up to find predictors of early endoscopic recurrence following ileocolonic resection. The M0 samples consisted of biopsies taken from the inflamed part of the ileum within the surgical resection specimen. Roughly half of the patients were given postoperative therapy, with about a dozen receiving thiopurines and under 20 receiving anti-TNF agents. Five hundred nanograms of biopsy DNA per sample were submitted for commercial TCRB immunosequencing. Surgery was performed for a complication in all patients, with stricturing disease in roughly 60% and penetrating disease in approximately 40%. A total of some 150 mucosal samples from 57 patients were sequenced, collected from several sites on the surgical specimen and at postoperative endoscopy. A Rutgeerts score higher than i0 was the definition used for endoscopic postoperative recurrence. A prospective multicentre cohort supplied the 50 or so Crohn's disease patients whose TCR repertoires were analysed. The study at large found these results: Patients who were active smokers at surgery had a significantly higher proportion of clonal expansions than non-smokers (around 24% vs 18%, p=0.02). Mucosal CD4 and CD8 T cells were sorted and sequenced only in a subgroup of patients, the size of which was not stated. Higher percentages of high-frequency clones at the time of surgery were linked to endoscopic recurrence, and every patient with clonality above 26.8% (18/57) had recurrence. More high-frequency clones were carried by sorted CD8 T cells than by CD4 T cells, suggesting that mucosal expansions were mainly CD8.

The library was generated by the immunoSEQ multiplex PCR assay. A two-step, amplification bias-controlled multiplex PCR was used by Adaptive Biotechnology to amplify CDR3 regions from genomic DNA. Primers for every V and J gene segment were used in the first PCR, and barcodes and Illumina adapters were added in the second PCR. An Illumina instrument was used to sequence the CDR3 libraries. In the source study's methods: Analysis combined the vendor-provided pipelines with custom analysis of raw data in R/Bioconductor under R version 3.3.0. Clonality, ranging from 0 to 1, was calculated as the inverse of the normalised Shannon entropy of all productive clones. High-frequency clones were defined as the repertoire share of the top 100 clones, retaining only clones passing a 95% confidence test. Repertoire diversity was measured with the Simpson index, and overlap between samples was measured with the Morisita-Horn index. TCRdb retrieved this table from immuneACCESS and kept in-frame rearrangements only. Not all clones are present; in checked studies, unresolved V genes account for under half, and no reason is known for the remainder. Clone size and V and J calls were adopted from that table, with D and trimming inferred from the DNA. Here the sample has some 3,100 clones; about 76% occur a single time. Over 5.5% of the sample comes from the top ten.

Looking up the germline V gene yields CDR1 SGHTA and CDR2 FQGTGA. The CDR3 spans 16 residues, from the cysteine through the phenylalanine. CDR3 DNA is the only sequence kept; it has 48 bases, read in frame from the first base. Trimming takes 0 bases from V and 7 bases from J, and the germline ends sit 15 bases apart. Interpreted using the paper, the time point label stands for: inflamed ileum from the surgical specimen. Adults with ileal or ileocolonic Crohn's disease for whom ileocolonic resection was indicated were considered eligible. Whole ileal mucosal biopsies were stored frozen at -80°C before DNA extraction. Genomic DNA was isolated from frozen whole biopsies using a TRizol-based method, and the DNA was quantified with a NanoDrop 2000 spectrophotometer. Points on this clone: The antigen it recognizes is unknown. Qualities for individual bases were not recorded, and no much larger clone is one base off.

The clonotype was recovered from an adult with Crohn's disease. The sequenced material came from ileal tissue. The rearrangement combines TRBV7-3 with TRBJ2-2; TRBD1 is possibly the D segment (6 matching bases). The nucleotide sequence reads TGTGCCAGCAGCTTAACGGGGGCGATTGGTGGCGGGGAGCTGTTTTTT. Translated, this is CASSLTGAIGGGELFF.